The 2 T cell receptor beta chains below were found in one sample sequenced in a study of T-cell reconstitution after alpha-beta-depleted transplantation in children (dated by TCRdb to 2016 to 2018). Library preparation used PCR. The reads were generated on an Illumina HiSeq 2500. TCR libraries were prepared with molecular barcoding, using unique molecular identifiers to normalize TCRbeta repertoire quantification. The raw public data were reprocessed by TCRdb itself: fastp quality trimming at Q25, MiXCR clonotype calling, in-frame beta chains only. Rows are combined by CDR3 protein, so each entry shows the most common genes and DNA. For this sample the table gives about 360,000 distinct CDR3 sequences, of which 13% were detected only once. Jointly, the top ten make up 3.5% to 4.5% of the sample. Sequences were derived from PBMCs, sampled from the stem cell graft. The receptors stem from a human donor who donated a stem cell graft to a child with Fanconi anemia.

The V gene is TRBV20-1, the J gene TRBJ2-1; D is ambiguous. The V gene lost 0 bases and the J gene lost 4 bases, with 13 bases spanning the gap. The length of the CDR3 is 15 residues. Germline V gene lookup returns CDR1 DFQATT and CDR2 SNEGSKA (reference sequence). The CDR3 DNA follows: TGCAGTGCTAGAGATTACAATGTCGGGTACAATGAGCAGTTCTTC. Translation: CSARDYNVGYNEQFF.

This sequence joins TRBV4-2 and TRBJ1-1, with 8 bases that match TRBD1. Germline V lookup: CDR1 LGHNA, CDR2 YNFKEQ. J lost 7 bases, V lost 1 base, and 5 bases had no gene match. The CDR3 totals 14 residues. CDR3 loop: CASSQVAGTGEAFF. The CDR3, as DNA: TGTGCCAGCAGCCAAGTGGCCGGGACAGGTGAAGCTTTCTTT.